The 27 T cell receptor beta chains presented below share a single source sample, sequenced in a study of blood T cell repertoires in COVID-19. The table came from immunoSEQ multiplex PCR; TCRdb's copy has only in-frame clones and leaves some out. The table shows 250,000 to 350,000 clones, with around 89% occurring only once. Sequencing used peripheral blood. Every receptor here comes from a woman aged 55-69 years with acute or convalescent COVID-19.

The J gene is TRBJ1-1, the V gene TRBV7-2; weak D call: TRBD1 (5 bases). Germline-derived CDR1 and CDR2 are SGHTA and FQGNSA. This CDR3 contains 14 residues. The germline V and J ends were trimmed by 6 bases and 2 bases, with 13 bases remaining between them. The CDR3 spells CASSAAGFNTEAFF. CDR3 sequence (DNA): TGTGCCAGCAGTGCTGCAGGGTTTAACACTGAAGCTTTCTTT.

This chain connects TRBV30 to TRBJ1-5; D ambiguous. Looked up from germline, CDR1 is GTSNPN and CDR2 is SVGIG (reference sequence). Between the trimmed V and J ends, which lost 2 bases and 1 base, there was a span of 6 bases. This CDR3 region has 13 residues. Here the CDR3 reads CAWSMASNQPQHF. DNA of the CDR3: TGTGCCTGGAGTATGGCCAGCAATCAGCCCCAGCATTTT.

The table lists this clone with a few counts. The chain links TRBV6-5 to TRBJ2-1; 7 bases line up with TRBD1. The germline gives CDR1 MNHEY, CDR2 SVGAGI. The CDR3 runs to 12 residues. V lost 5 bases and J lost 10; bases outside the gene matches: 5. CDR3 protein: CASSPQGTEQFF. CDR3 nucleotide sequence: TGTGCCAGCAGTCCACAGGGGACCGAGCAGTTCTTC.

The V and J genes are TRBV18 and TRBJ1-2, with D unclear. V was pared by 2 bases and J by 8 bases, with 12 bases between. The CDR3 contains 13 residues. Germline V lookup: CDR1 KGHSH, CDR2 LQKENI. This CDR3 reads CASSPGQVGGYTF. CDR3 DNA: TGTGCCAGCTCACCAGGCCAGGTTGGAGGCTACACCTTC.

The chain employs TRBV24-1 and TRBJ2-1, with D unresolved. The CDR3 consists of 14 residues. Trimming left V 4 bases short and J 7 bases short, with 13 bases between. CDR1 KGHDR and CDR2 SFDVKD come from the germline V gene. CDR3 nucleotide sequence: TGTGCCACCAGTGAAAGCTATGTCGGGAATGAGCAGTTCTTC. It codes for CATSESYVGNEQFF.

The chain is built from TRBV24-1 and TRBJ2-6; 8 bases match TRBD1. Germline CDR1 and CDR2: KGHDR and SFDVKD. This CDR3 region has 18 residues. Trimming took 5 bases from V and 2 from J; bases not matched to a gene: 10. CDR3 sequence reads: CATSAPPGQAAGANVLTF. The CDR3 bases are TGTGCCACCAGTGCCCCGCCGGGACAGGCAGCTGGGGCCAACGTCCTGACTTTC.

This chain connects TRBV2 to TRBJ1-6; 7 nucleotides agree with TRBD1. Trimming took 6 bases from V and 9 from J; bases not matched to a gene: 11. There are 15 residues in the CDR3. Germline CDR1 reads SNHLY; CDR2 reads FYNNEI. CDR3 coding DNA: TGTGCCAGCAGCCCTCAGGGGGGTAGTGGTTCACCCCTCCACTTT. It codes for CASSPQGGSGSPLHF.

This chain links TRBV15 with TRBJ2-7; D remains ambiguous. The CDR3 is made up of 15 amino acids. CDR1 is LNHNV, CDR2 YYDKDF, per germline (reference sequence). Trimming pared 7 bases from V and 5 bases from J, leaving 21 bases between. For the CDR3, the DNA is TGTGCCACCACCCCCAGCAGGTTAATAAGCAACGAGCAGTACTTC. Residues: CATTPSRLISNEQYF. The full variable domain, rest sourced from reference TRBV15 and TRBJ2-7, is DAMVIQNPRYQVTQFGKPVTLSCSQTLNHNVMYWYQQKSSQAPKLLFHYYDKDFNNEADTPDNFQSRRPNTSFCFLDIRSPGLGDTAMYLCATTPSRLISNEQYFGPGTRLTVT.

The chain employs TRBV10-3 and TRBJ1-1; D remains unclear. The CDR3 totals 11 residues. CDR1 and CDR2 from the germline V gene are ENHRY and SYGVKD. V shed 1 base and J shed 8 bases, with 5 bases lying between them. CDR3 amino acids: CAISELKEAFF. CDR3 bases: TGTGCCATCAGTGAGTTAAAAGAAGCTTTCTTT.

The chain is built from TRBV5-5 and TRBJ2-1; TRBD2 matches 10 bases. This CDR3 contains 16 residues. V dropped 0 bases and J dropped 9; count of bases not matched to a gene: 9. The V gene's germline CDR1 is SGHKS and CDR2 YYEKEE (reference sequence). CDR3 DNA: TGTGCCAGCAGCTTGGCCTTAGCGGGAGGTCAGGGTGAGCAGTTCTTC. Its protein is CASSLALAGGQGEQFF.

This clone came up once. This chain uses TRBV7-2 with TRBJ2-1; D remains unclear. The V end was cut by 3 bases, the J end by 8 bases, with 14 bases between. Germline-derived CDR1 and CDR2 are SGHTA and FQGNSA. The CDR3 runs 14 residues. CDR3 sequence reads: CASSLRQIVDEQFF. As DNA, the CDR3 is TGTGCCAGCAGCTTGAGGCAGATCGTCGATGAGCAGTTCTTC.

This rearrangement joins TRBV10-1 to TRBJ2-2, with TRBD1 identical over 8 bases. This CDR3 has 15 residues. V trimming: 7 bases; J trimming: 4 bases; junction bases outside the gene matches: 8. Germline values: CDR1 WNHNN, CDR2 SYGVQD (reference sequence). Here the CDR3 DNA reads TGCGCCAGCATACGGACAGGGTTGAGCACCGGGGAGCTGTTTTTT. The encoded protein is CASIRTGLSTGELFF.

J is TRBJ2-7 and V is TRBV7-2, with D possibly matching TRBD2 (6 bases). Deletions cut 1 base from V and 1 base from J, with 11 bases between. The CDR3 runs 15 residues. Germline values: CDR1 SGHTA, CDR2 FQGNSA. CDR3 in amino acids: CASSLVAGTSYEQYF. For the CDR3, the DNA is TGTGCCAGCAGCTTAGTGGCAGGGACTTCCTACGAGCAGTACTTC.

The chain recombines TRBV27 with TRBJ1-6; perhaps TRBD1 as D (6 bases). The V gene's germline CDR1 is MNHEY and CDR2 SMNVEV (reference sequence). V gave up 6 bases and J gave up 5 bases, with 17 bases separating them. The CDR3 extends over 16 amino acids. The DNA of the CDR3 is TGTGCCAGCAGGCCCTCCGGGACATCACATAATTCACCCCTCCACTTT. This codes for CASRPSGTSHNSPLHF.

This clone occurred a few times. V gene TRBV6-1 combines with J gene TRBJ2-1, with D possibly being TRBD1 (5 bases). Germline CDR1 is MNHNS and CDR2 is SASEGT. V was cut by 1 base and J by 8 bases, with 9 bases left in between. The CDR3 runs to 13 residues. CDR3 nucleotides: TGTGCCAGCAGTGAAGTAGGGGCACATGAGCAGTTCTTC. Residues: CASSEVGAHEQFF.

This chain links TRBV7-6 with TRBJ2-3; 7 bases match TRBD2. This CDR3 is built from 16 residues. The germline V gene encodes CDR1 SGHVS and CDR2 FNYEAQ. The J segment lost 0 bases and the V segment lost 1 base, leaving 4 bases of the junction unmatched. DNA of the CDR3: TGTGCCAGCAGCTTAGAGGCGGGAGACAGCACAGATACGCAGTATTTT. This sequence encodes CASSLEAGDSTDTQYF.

This chain uses TRBV3-1 (or the pseudogene TRBV3-2) with TRBJ1-2, with TRBD1 matching over 7 bases. The V gene's germline CDR1 is LGHDT and CDR2 YNNKEL (reference sequence). The CDR3 is 14 amino acids. J gave up 4 bases and V 8 bases, and 10 bases lay outside the gene matches. CDR3 bases: TGTGCCAGCCACCTACACCGGGACAGCTATGGCTACACCTTC. Its translation: CASHLHRDSYGYTF.

This clone was found many times. The chain joins TRBV11-2 to TRBJ2-7; unclear D gene. Germline CDR1 is SGHAT and CDR2 is FQNNGV. The CDR3 sequence is 11 residues long. The ends were cut back, 4 bases at V and 3 bases at J, with 4 bases in the middle. The CDR3 coding sequence is TGTGCCAGCAGCTACAGCTACGAGCAGTACTTC. This gives the protein CASSYSYEQYF.

The rearrangement links TRBV6-5 to TRBJ1-2, with TRBD1 matching over 7 bases. The V gene end was trimmed by 7 bases and the J gene end by 0 bases; junction bases not matched to a gene: 5. The CDR3 runs 14 residues. Germline V lookup: CDR1 MNHEY, CDR2 SVGAGI. The CDR3 DNA reads TGTGCCAGCACGACAGGGAGGACTAACTATGGCTACACCTTC. Translating it yields CASTTGRTNYGYTF.

This clone was detected only once. CDR3 protein: CASSVGSTGVFEAFF. The DNA for the CDR3 is TGTGCCAGCAGCGTAGGGTCCACAGGGGTCTTTGAAGCTTTCTTT. V is TRBV9 and J is TRBJ1-1; 7 positions match TRBD1. The CDR3 is 15 residues long. The V gene end was trimmed by 0 bases and the J gene end by 7 bases; junction bases not matched to a gene: 9. Germline values: CDR1 SGDLS, CDR2 YYNGEE.

The chain joins TRBV5-1 to TRBJ1-5, with TRBD1 identical over 9 bases. V lost 4 bases to trimming and J lost 2 bases; unmatched junction nucleotides: 7. The CDR3 is made up of 16 amino acids. Germline loops: CDR1 SGHRS, CDR2 YFSETQ. The CDR3 region is CASSQTGGKGNQPQHF. The CDR3 bases are TGCGCCAGCAGCCAAACAGGGGGCAAAGGCAATCAGCCCCAGCATTTT.

This rearrangement joins TRBV20-1 to TRBJ1-5; TRBD1 is a possible D gene (5 bases). In germline, CDR1 is DFQATT, CDR2 SNEGSKA (reference sequence). The V gene lost 3 bases and the J gene lost 4 bases, with 19 bases spanning the gap. The CDR3 runs 16 residues. CDR3 nucleotides: TGCAGTGCTAGTGTTGGGGGGTCCCGATGGAATCAGCCCCAGCATTTT. Its translation: CSASVGGSRWNQPQHF.

The chain has TRBV11-3 and TRBJ2-1; 10 nucleotides line up with TRBD1. Trimming took 4 bases from V and 4 from J; bases not matched to a gene: 4. Germline loops: CDR1 SGHNT, CDR2 YENEEA. The CDR3 contains 15 residues. The CDR3 sequence is CASSSRTGGYNEQFF. CDR3 in DNA: TGTGCCAGCAGCTCCCGGACAGGGGGATACAATGAGCAGTTCTTC.

The gene calls are TRBV7-9 and TRBJ1-1; 8 nucleotides agree with TRBD1. The trim removed 4 bases at V and 4 bases at J, leaving 8 bases unmatched. The germline gives CDR1 SEHNR, CDR2 FQNEAQ (reference sequence). CDR3 length: 15 residues. The CDR3 loop is CASSSQGALGTEAFF. In DNA, the CDR3 is TGTGCCAGCAGCTCCCAGGGGGCCTTGGGCACTGAAGCTTTCTTT.

This rearrangement joins TRBV7-2 to TRBJ1-2, with D uncertain. Trimming cost V 0 bases and J 0 bases, with 11 bases left between them. From germline, CDR1 is SGHTA and CDR2 FQGNSA. CDR3 length: 16 residues. The CDR3 is CASSLAWLPTNYGYTF. CDR3 DNA sequence: TGTGCCAGCAGCTTAGCATGGCTGCCAACTAACTATGGCTACACCTTC. Combining the CDR3 with reference TRBV7-2 and TRBJ1-2 gives the whole variable domain GAGVSQSPSNKVTEKGKDVELRCDPISGHTALYWYRQSLGQGLEFLIYFQGNSAPDKSGLPSDRFSAERTGGSVSTLTIQRTQQEDSAVYLCASSLAWLPTNYGYTFGSGTRLTVV.

Only one count was recorded for this clone. The chain couples TRBV6-5 to TRBJ2-7, with 9 bases fitting TRBD2. CDR3 length equals 15 residues. Per the germline V gene, CDR1 is MNHEY and CDR2 is SVGAGI. J was trimmed by 5 bases and V by 4 bases; bases with no gene match: 9. CDR3 bases: TGTGCCAGCAGTTCGCCTCTAGCGGGGCGGCACGAGCAGTACTTC. Residues: CASSSPLAGRHEQYF.

This clone has only one observation. The genes are TRBV27 and TRBJ1-4; TRBD1 is a possible D gene (6 bases). Germline V gene lookup returns CDR1 MNHEY and CDR2 SMNVEV (reference sequence). This CDR3 region has 16 residues. Between the trimmed V and J ends, which lost 4 bases and 0 bases, there was a span of 12 bases. CDR3: CASSSTNRATNEKLFF. In DNA form, the CDR3 reads TGTGCCAGCAGTTCCACAAACAGGGCAACTAATGAAAAACTGTTTTTT. Supplemented by reference TRBV27 and TRBJ1-4, the full variable domain reads EAQVTQNPRYLITVTGKKLTVTCSQNMNHEYMSWYRQDPGLGLRQIYYSMNVEVTDKGDVPEGYKVSRKEKRNFPLILESPSPNQTSLYFCASSSTNRATNEKLFFGSGTQLSVL.